The 14 T cell receptor beta chains presented below share a single source sample, sequenced in a study of shared clonotypes between healthy human individuals (dated by TCRdb to about 2020). Library construction relied on the immunoSEQ multiplex PCR assay. TCRdb carries this immuneACCESS record with in-frame sequences only. Its versions omit some clonotypes, under half of them owing to an unresolved V gene in the studies checked, with the rest unexplained. This sample has roughly 640,000 clones in its table, and roughly 70% of those were observed once. Approximately 1.7% of the sample is in the top ten clones. The source material was memory CD4+ T cells sorted from blood. The sample's cell subset or site label, in plain terms: CD45RA-negative fraction. The receptors shown here come from a woman in her twenties or thirties in good health.

Points on this clone: The sample holds other DNA sequences that translate to the same CDR3. The rearrangement joins TRBV2 to TRBJ2-3; D uncertain. V lost 2 bases and J lost 6, with 6 bases in between. Germline V gene sequence: CDR1 SNHLY, CDR2 FYNNEI. The CDR3 runs 12 residues. The CDR3 loop is CASSEWADTQYF. The CDR3 bases are TGTGCCAGCAGTGAATGGGCGGATACGCAGTATTTT.

This clone appeared a single time. This sequence joins TRBV10-3 and TRBJ2-7; 8 nucleotides line up with TRBD1. V lost 3 bases, J lost 2 bases, and 12 bases stayed unmatched. The V gene's germline CDR1 is ENHRY and CDR2 SYGVKD. This CDR3 spans 17 amino acids. The chain's CDR3 is CAISDRGRTPIAYEQYF. As DNA, the CDR3 is TGTGCCATCAGTGACAGGGGGCGAACCCCCATTGCCTACGAGCAGTACTTC.

A remark on this clone: This sample also contains other DNA sequences that code for the same CDR3. The rearrangement joins TRBV11-2 to TRBJ2-5, with 14 positions matching TRBD2. The germline CDR1 and CDR2 sequences are SGHAT and FQNNGV. Trimming at V came to 4 bases and at J to 1 base, leaving 2 bases not matched to a gene. The CDR3 contains 16 residues. CDR3 region: CASSSGTSGGQETQYF. CDR3 nucleotides: TGTGCCAGCAGCTCCGGGACTAGCGGGGGCCAAGAGACCCAGTACTTC.

Points on this clone: Other DNA sequences within the sample encode an identical CDR3. The V call is TRBV5-1, the J call TRBJ2-5; TRBD2 matches 8 bases. Germline lookup yields CDR1 SGHRS and CDR2 YFSETQ. The CDR3 has 15 amino acids. V lost 0 bases and J lost 4; bases outside the gene matches: 5. Here the CDR3 DNA reads TGCGCCAGCAGCTTGGGAGCGGGAGCGGGAGAGACCCAGTACTTC. It translates to CASSLGAGAGETQYF.

The chain uses TRBV27 and TRBJ1-5, with D possibly being TRBD1 (5 bases). The V end lost 3 bases, the J end lost 4 bases, and 13 bases lay between the germline ends. Germline values: CDR1 MNHEY, CDR2 SMNVEV (reference sequence). The CDR3 has 15 amino acids. The CDR3 loop reads CASSFGTDGNQPQHF. In nucleotides, the CDR3 is TGTGCCAGCAGTTTCGGGACCGACGGGAATCAGCCCCAGCATTTT.

This chain joins TRBV6-1 and TRBJ2-5; D remains ambiguous. The V and J ends lost 4 bases and 5 bases respectively, with 8 bases between them. The CDR3 length is 12 residues. The V gene's germline CDR1 is MNHNS and CDR2 SASEGT. The CDR3 sequence is CASSVLWETQYF. For the CDR3, the DNA is TGTGCCAGCAGTGTCCTATGGGAGACCCAGTACTTC.

The chain carries TRBV21-1 and TRBJ2-7. TRBV21-1 is recorded as a pseudogene. The CDR3 has 13 amino acids. The CDR3 DNA reads as TGTGCCAGCAGCAAGTGGGGGAGTATCGAGCAGTACTTC. Its protein is CASSKWGSIEQYF.

CDR3 nucleotides: TGTGCCTGGAGTGTACGGAGGGGGACGAGGGGCAATCAGCCCCAGCATTTT. Its protein product is CAWSVRRGTRGNQPQHF. The chain links TRBV30 to TRBJ1-5, with a tentative D call TRBD1 (6 bases). Germline CDR1 and CDR2: GTSNPN and SVGIG (reference sequence). V was trimmed by 0 bases and J by 2 bases, leaving 17 bases between them. The CDR3 consists of 17 residues.

This clone was recorded once. The rearrangement joins TRBV6-4 to TRBJ1-1; no firm D call. The CDR3 spans 13 residues. Germline V lookup: CDR1 MRHNA, CDR2 SNTAGT. The V end lost 8 bases, the J end lost 3 bases, and 13 bases lay between the germline ends. The CDR3 coding sequence is TGTGCCAGCGCCTGGCAGGCCGACACTGAAGCTTTCTTT. It encodes CASAWQADTEAFF.

V gene TRBV7-2 combines with J gene TRBJ1-2; a weak D match, TRBD1 (5 bases). The CDR3 length is 15 residues. Germline-derived CDR1 and CDR2 are SGHTA and FQGNSA. Trimming took off 3 bases at V and 6 bases at J, with 17 bases between the two ends. This chain's CDR3 is CASSFYLTGDNGYTF. CDR3 nucleotides: TGTGCCAGCAGCTTTTACCTCACAGGTGATAATGGCTACACCTTC.

This clone has ten or more counts. The CDR3 nucleotides read TGTGCCAGCAGCTTGGCAGGGGGCGCCGGGAACTATGGCTACACCTTC. It yields the protein CASSLAGGAGNYGYTF. J is TRBJ1-2 and V is TRBV5-6, with 8 bases aligning to TRBD1. Germline CDR1 SGHDT, CDR2 YYEEEE. J was trimmed by 2 bases and V by 0 bases; bases with no gene match: 6. The CDR3 has 16 amino acids.

The chain has TRBV6-5 and TRBJ1-2; no definite D call. Trimming took off 2 bases at V and 11 bases at J, with 21 bases between the two ends. There are 15 residues in the CDR3. CDR1 is MNHEY, CDR2 SVGAGI, per germline. This CDR3 reads CASSYRQDLSPQYTF. In DNA, the CDR3 is TGTGCCAGCAGTTACCGGCAGGATCTATCCCCGCAATACACCTTC.

The chain couples TRBV4-1 to TRBJ2-7; tentative D call: TRBD2 (5 bases). The ends were cut back, 1 base at V and 1 base at J, with 17 bases in the middle. Looked up from germline, CDR1 is MGHRA and CDR2 is YSYEKL. CDR3 length equals 17 residues. DNA of the CDR3: TGCGCCAGCAGCCAAGTCCTCCCGGCCGGGGTTTCCTACGAGCAGTACTTC. Residues: CASSQVLPAGVSYEQYF.

This chain connects TRBV28 to TRBJ2-3, with no clear D. The CDR3 contains 15 residues. Trimming pared 2 bases from V and 2 bases from J, leaving 11 bases between. Per the germline V gene, CDR1 is MDHEN and CDR2 is SYDVKM. The CDR3 DNA sequence: TGTGCCAGCAGTTTAGTACCCCCAAACACAGATACGCAGTATTTT. This sequence encodes CASSLVPPNTDTQYF.